This T cell receptor beta chain was sequenced for a study of identical twins' blood T cells. Donors were six healthy women in three monozygous twin pairs. The three twin pairs were reared together, likely meeting the same infections. In germline, CDR1 is ENHRY, CDR2 SYGVKD. The CDR3 totals 15 residues. Between the trimmed V and J ends, which lost 3 bases and 0 bases, there was a span of 11 bases. Libraries were made from RNA as TCR cDNA, using a modified protocol. TCRdb re-called the 5' RACE reads with MiXCR, one entry per CDR3 protein. The sample has a few hundred thousand distinct CDR3 sequences; roughly 27% are singletons. With respect to this clonotype: Antigen: not known.

Study outcomes and limitations: Each donor's most abundant TCRbeta clonotypes shared more CDR3 sequences with her twin than unrelated donors.

The genes are TRBV10-3 and TRBJ1-1; D may be TRBD1 (5 bases). The TCR was taken from a woman between 18 and 49 years old in good health. Sample: PBMCs. The chain's CDR3 is CAISENPGVNTEAFF. As DNA, the CDR3 is TGTGCCATCAGTGAAAATCCGGGGGTGAACACTGAAGCTTTCTTT.